The clone carrying this T cell receptor (beta chain) was counted between two and nine times. This record belongs to a study of cytomegalovirus exposure and HLA in healthy donors. The CDR3 contains 12 residues. The V end was cut by 3 bases, the J end by 4 bases, with 4 bases between. Germline V gene sequence: CDR1 MDHEN, CDR2 SYDVKM. PCR amplification relied on 60 Vbeta primers (plus 13 Jbeta primers). Sequencing used immunoSEQ multiplex PCR; TCRdb keeps in-frame clones, though not all of them. The sample holds 90,000 to 110,000 clones; roughly 13% are singletons and the top ten take more than 15%. V usage is TRBV28 and J usage is TRBJ1-5; D is undetermined. The sample comprised PBMCs. The receptor comes from a man between 40 and 49 years old in good health and CMV-seropositive. The CDR3 DNA reads as TGTGCCAGCAGTTTCGGGAATCAGCCCCAGCATTTT. Its translation is CASSFGNQPQHF.